In its sample, the clone carrying this TCR beta chain was seen many times. The antigen remains unidentified. Amplification yielded TCR beta CDR3 regions, with RNA transcripts as the source. RT-PCR in the first round (using the HTBI primer set) targeted the TCR CDR3. One entry per CDR3 protein results from TCRdb running MiXCR on the multiplex PCR reads. The repertoire has about 420,000 distinct CDR3 sequences, 15% to 19% of them found once; the top ten carry 7.5% to 9%. Stable Graves' hyperthyroidism denoted no ophthalmopathy progression over 18 months. Hyperthyroidism had been newly diagnosed in patients aged 18 to 65, and its duration was under 2 months. This record belongs to a study of T cells in Graves' hyperthyroidism and ophthalmopathy. The study's findings and limits: Among thyroid clonotypes expanded above 0.001, most also appeared in blood.

CDR1 and CDR2 (germline): LNHDA, SQIVND (reference sequence). The CDR3 runs 15 residues. J was trimmed by 0 bases and V by 5 bases; bases with no gene match: 5. Material for sequencing was blood. This clonotype was sampled from a woman aged 18 to 35 with Graves' hyperthyroidism. The gene calls are TRBV19 and TRBJ1-2; 8 positions agree with TRBD1. CDR3 nucleotides: TGTGCCAGTAGTGACGACAGGGGAACTAACTATGGCTACACCTTC. Its translation: CASSDDRGTNYGYTF.